These 5 T cell receptor beta chains were all obtained from the same sample, sequenced in a study of blood T cells in healthy people across ages (dated by TCRdb to between 2014 and 2017). The protocol used for the library was 5' RACE. Instrument on record: Illumina HiSeq 2500. The second PCR ran for roughly 7 to 12 cycles and used a J-beta primer mix along with a sample-barcoded 5' primer. TCRdb trimmed the raw reads at Q25, called clones with MiXCR and kept productive beta chains. Rows merge per CDR3 protein into single entries with the most common DNA and genes. For this sample there are approximately 760,000 distinct CDR3 sequences; 25% appear just once. More than 8.5% of the sample goes to the ten largest clones. These data also formed part of another study, on T cells of mothers and their children.

Sequences were obtained from blood. The receptor source for this set is a boy under 18 in good health.

This clonotype was seen a few times. The chain is built from TRBV4-1 and TRBJ1-4; D may be TRBD1 (5 bases). The germline V gene has CDR1 MGHRA and CDR2 YSYEKL. V was trimmed by 0 bases and J by 5 bases, leaving 7 bases between them. This CDR3 is built from 14 residues. This CDR3 reads CASSQETVNEKLFF. The CDR3 region has the DNA TGCGCCAGCAGCCAAGAGACAGTCAATGAAAAACTGTTTTTT.

This clonotype occurred a few times. This rearrangement joins TRBV28 to TRBJ2-4, with a weak D call TRBD2 (6 bases). This CDR3 spans 16 amino acids. Per germline, CDR1 MDHEN and CDR2 SYDVKM. Trimming removed 1 base from V and 5 bases from J, with 15 bases in between. The CDR3 DNA sequence: TGTGCCAGCAGTTTATCCTCGGGACTGAACGAAAACATTCAGTACTTC. Translating gives CASSLSSGLNENIQYF. Using reference TRBV28 and TRBJ2-4 for the parts outside the CDR3, the full variable domain is DVKVTQSSRYLVKRTGEKVFLECVQDMDHENMFWYRQDPGLGLRLIYFSYDVKMKEKGDIPEGYSVSREKKERFSLILESASTNQTSMYLCASSLSSGLNENIQYFGAGTRLSVL.

This clonotype was counted a few times. This rearrangement joins TRBV12-3 or TRBV12-4 to TRBJ2-5; D is unresolved. The end of the DNA fits TRBJ2-1 better, so the J call may be wrong. This CDR3 contains 13 residues. Written as DNA, the CDR3 is TGTGCCAGCAGCGTTGGACCACCCAATGAGCAGTTCTTC. Translation: CASSVGPPNEQFF.

CDR3 sequence (DNA): TGTGCCACAGCAAGAGACAGGGACAGCAATCAGCCCCAGCATTTT. It specifies CATARDRDSNQPQHF. This sequence joins TRBV2 and TRBJ1-5, with 7 bases fitting TRBD1. Per the germline V gene, CDR1 is SNHLY and CDR2 is FYNNEI. The J segment lost 1 base and the V segment lost 10 bases, leaving 10 bases of the junction unmatched. The CDR3 totals 15 residues.

The V gene is TRBV5-1, the J gene TRBJ2-7; TRBD2 matches 8 bases. The end of the DNA aligns better with TRBJ2-1, so the J call may be wrong. The CDR3 sequence is 15 residues long. From germline, CDR1 is SGHRS and CDR2 YFSETQ. In DNA, the CDR3 is TGCGCCAGCAGCCAAATAGCGGGAACTACTCTTAAGCAGTTCTTC. This encodes CASSQIAGTTLKQFF.